The rows below give T cell receptor beta chains drawn from one sample of a study of Graves' ophthalmopathy and Graves' hyperthyroidism. TCRdb ran MiXCR on the multiplex PCR reads and lists one entry per CDR3 protein. The sample has roughly 500,000 distinct CDR3 sequences, around 15% seen once. The sample was blood. The receptors come from a woman between 25 and 40 years old with Graves' ophthalmopathy. Each CDR3 is given with its conserved first and last residue. The D gene is left open where the match is weak. Size is omitted from some rows. Given values are once, few, many or a class for expanded clones.

CDR3aa,CDR3nt,j_gene,v_gene,d_gene,abundance
CASTGNRGVNQPQHF,TGTGCCAGCACGGGAAACAGGGGGGTTAATCAGCCCCAGCATTTT,TRBJ1-5,TRBV6-5,TRBD1,many
CSVVAGGDEQYF,TGCAGCGTTGTGGCGGGAGGCGACGAGCAGTACTTC,TRBJ2-7,TRBV29-1,TRBD2,many
CSARTPWGIGSGNTIYF,TGCAGTGCTCGAACTCCCTGGGGGATCGGCTCTGGAAACACCATATATTTT,TRBJ1-3,TRBV20-1,.,few
CSVTGRVPYGYTF,TGCAGCGTTACGGGACGGGTACCCTATGGCTACACCTTC,TRBJ1-2,TRBV29-1,.,.
CAWSETSLTPLHF,TGTGCCTGGAGTGAAACAAGTCTTACACCCCTCCACTTT,TRBJ1-6,TRBV30,.,.
CASSGQSKANYGYTF,TGTGCCAGCAGTGGACAGTCCAAGGCAAATTATGGCTACACCTTC,TRBJ1-2,TRBV28,.,many
CASSLGTGRTYEQYF,TGTGCCAGCAGCTTAGGGACAGGGCGGACCTACGAGCAGTACTTC,TRBJ2-7,TRBV7-2,TRBD1,many
CASSDYLGFRGYTF,TGTGCCAGCAGTGATTATCTCGGGTTCCGAGGCTACACCTTC,TRBJ1-2,TRBV2,.,many
CASTPSPGHPYGYTF,TGTGCCAGCACTCCATCCCCGGGACACCCCTATGGCTACACCTTC,TRBJ1-2,TRBV28,.,many
CASSPSPSSSSSYEQYF,TGTGCCAGCAGTCCATCGCCCAGCTCCTCGAGCTCCTACGAGCAGTACTTC,TRBJ2-7,TRBV28,.,many
CASSQGPGVYEQYF,TGTGCCAGCAGCCAGGGGCCGGGGGTCTACGAGCAGTACTTC,TRBJ2-7,TRBV7-2,.,few
CASSPQGYGNQPQHF,TGTGCCAGCAGTCCCCAGGGCTATGGCAATCAGCCCCAGCATTTT,TRBJ1-5,TRBV6-1,.,many
CASTPGTHTEAFF,TGTGCCAGCACCCCGGGGACCCACACTGAAGCTTTCTTT,TRBJ1-1,TRBV6-1,.,many
CASSPDPRETQYF,TGTGCCAGCAGCCCAGACCCTCGAGAGACCCAGTACTTC,TRBJ2-5,TRBV7-2,.,many
CSARPTGGPSEGYTF,TGCAGTGCTAGACCTACAGGGGGCCCCTCTGAGGGCTACACCTTC,TRBJ1-2,TRBV20-1,TRBD1,many
CASSILGQIETQYF,TGTGCCAGCAGCATCCTGGGTCAAATAGAGACCCAGTACTTC,TRBJ2-5,TRBV11-2,.,many
CASRRKGREGAKNIQYF,TGTGCCAGCAGAAGAAAGGGACGCGAGGGAGCCAAAAACATTCAGTACTTC,TRBJ2-4,TRBV27,.,many
CASSTRTGAYEQYF,TGTGCCAGCAGTACCCGGACGGGGGCCTACGAGCAGTACTTC,TRBJ2-7,TRBV6-5,.,many
CASSSGTPNTEAFF,TGTGCCAGCAGTTCCGGGACACCGAACACTGAAGCTTTCTTT,TRBJ1-1,TRBV28,.,many
CATSREGWGGNSPLHF,TGTGCCACCAGCAGAGAGGGCTGGGGTGGAAATTCACCCCTCCACTTT,TRBJ1-6,TRBV15,.,few
CASRKAGSLYEQYF,TGTGCCAGCAGAAAAGCGGGGTCGCTCTACGAGCAGTACTTC,TRBJ2-7,TRBV6-1,TRBD2,many
CASSIVTKPGTEAFF,TGTGCCAGTAGTATAGTTACGAAACCGGGAACTGAAGCTTTCTTT,TRBJ1-1,TRBV19,.,many
CASSLIPRGGEQYF,TGTGCCAGCAGTCTAATACCACGGGGAGGGGAGCAGTACTTC,TRBJ2-7,TRBV28,TRBD2,many
CASSFLGLAGMYQETQYF,TGTGCCAGCAGTTTCCTGGGACTAGCGGGCATGTACCAAGAGACCCAGTACTTC,TRBJ2-5,TRBV12-3/TRBV12-4,TRBD2,many
CATSRGLTGEANYGYTF,TGTGCCACCAGCAGAGGCCTCACAGGGGAAGCTAACTATGGCTACACCTTC,TRBJ1-2,TRBV15,TRBD1,many
CASSPWDGGDGYTF,TGTGCCAGCAGTCCGTGGGACGGCGGCGATGGCTACACCTTC,TRBJ1-2,TRBV27,.,many
CASSVGIGYTF,TGTGCCAGCAGTGTTGGGATCGGCTACACCTTC,TRBJ1-2,TRBV6-1,.,many
CASSFILRETQYF,TGTGCCAGCAGCTTTATACTGAGGGAGACCCAGTACTTC,TRBJ2-5,TRBV11-2,.,.
CASSESSQPQHF,TGTGCCAGCAGTGAATCAAGTCAGCCCCAGCATTTT,TRBJ1-5,TRBV2,.,many
CASRGGGVEAFF,TGTGCCAGCAGGGGGGGAGGGGTTGAAGCTTTCTTT,TRBJ1-1,TRBV2,.,many
CASRKFSPDRQYF,TGTGCCAGCAGAAAATTCAGCCCGGATCGGCAGTACTTC,TRBJ2-7,TRBV28,.,few
CASSLYRNSPYEQYF,TGTGCCAGCAGTTTATATAGGAACAGCCCCTACGAGCAGTACTTC,TRBJ2-7,TRBV28,.,many
CASSARAVNYGYTF,TGTGCCAGCAGTGCCCGGGCCGTAAACTATGGCTACACCTTC,TRBJ1-2,TRBV2,.,many
CASSSTGGYYEQYF,TGTGCCAGCAGCTCTACAGGGGGATACTACGAGCAGTACTTC,TRBJ2-7,TRBV7-3,TRBD1,.
CASSPLRGGTERIQYF,TGTGCCAGCAGTCCCCTAAGGGGGGGAACCGAACGCATTCAGTACTTC,TRBJ2-4,TRBV12-3/TRBV12-4,.,many
CATVDREDIKYF,TGTGCCACCGTCGACAGGGAGGACATTAAGTACTTC,TRBJ2-4,TRBV15,.,.
CASSINAGPLENIQYF,TGTGCCAGTAGTATTAATGCGGGGCCGCTGGAAAACATTCAGTACTTC,TRBJ2-4,TRBV19,.,few
CASSPEGDRYYEQYF,TGTGCCAGCAGTCCCGAGGGGGACAGGTACTACGAGCAGTACTTC,TRBJ2-7,TRBV27,TRBD1,.
CASSSQLISGELFF,TGTGCCAGCAGCTCCCAACTCATCTCCGGGGAGCTGTTTTTT,TRBJ2-2,TRBV11-2,.,few
CSARDPRELGKNIQYF,TGCAGTGCTAGAGATCCGCGGGAGTTGGGCAAAAACATTCAGTACTTC,TRBJ2-4,TRBV20-1,TRBD2,many